This T cell receptor beta chain was profiled in a study of blood T cell repertoires in COVID-19. Turning to the study itself: Sites across the United States, Italy and Spain contributed samples from acute and convalescent COVID-19.

Germline lookup yields CDR1 SGHNT and CDR2 YYREEE (reference sequence). The CDR3 loop spans 11 amino acids. V lost 9 bases, J lost 0 bases, and 6 bases lay in between. Methods used by the authors: Amplification of reference gene primers was used by the study to estimate nucleated cell counts. Method: immunoSEQ multiplex PCR; TCRdb's copy keeps in-frame clones and lacks some. V and J calls plus clone size are reproduced from that table; the DNA served to infer D and trimming. This sample has fewer than 100,000 clones, with roughly 84% found just once. Sequences were obtained from peripheral blood. The clonotype comes from an elderly woman with acute or convalescent COVID-19. V is TRBV5-4 and J is TRBJ2-5; D ambiguous. The CDR3 coding sequence is TGTGCCACACTCGACCAAGAGACCCAGTACTTC. Its translation is CATLDQETQYF.